What follows describes a single TCR beta chain. Its antigen is currently unknown. The data derive from a study of cytomegalovirus exposure and HLA in healthy donors. Study-wide findings and caveats: Most TCR sequences were rare, but some public TCRs occurred in many donors. Association of a missense DCLRE1C variant with TCR beta V- and J-gene trimming was reported in a later analysis. Most likely, a cluster of highly shared sequence variants arose as a sequencing artifact.

The PCR had 60 Vbeta and 13 Jbeta primers. Generated by immunoSEQ multiplex PCR, the TCRdb table keeps only in-frame clones and is missing some. Here the sample spans 95,000 to 150,000 clones, over 65% being singletons. There are 15 residues in the CDR3. The germline CDR1 and CDR2 sequences are SGHTA and FQGNSA. V lost 5 bases and J lost 12, with 23 bases in between. The sequenced material came from PBMCs. The source is a man between 50 and 59 years old in good health and CMV-seronegative. V and J are TRBV7-2 and TRBJ1-5; perhaps TRBD1 as D (6 bases). CDR3 in amino acids: CASSLTGAVATHQHF. CDR3 nucleotide sequence: TGTGCCAGCAGCCTGACAGGCGCGGTAGCTACCCACCAGCATTTT.